This TCR beta chain was sequenced during a study of control samples from healthy donors and cancer patients. The data were produced by immunoSEQ multiplex PCR, yet TCRdb's version contains in-frame clones alone and is incomplete. Of some 120,000 clones listed, about 93% are singletons. The receptor was isolated from a man aged 25 to 40 in good health. Sequencing input: blood.

The CDR3 DNA follows: TGTGCCAGCTCGGGACTGGACCCCTCTAGCTATGGCTACACCTTC. Its protein is CASSGLDPSSYGYTF. This chain uses TRBV25-1 with TRBJ1-2, with D possibly matching TRBD1 (5 bases). Germline CDR1 MGHDK, CDR2 SYGVNS. V lost 8 bases and J 4 bases, leaving 20 bases between the germline ends. The CDR3 is made up of 15 amino acids.